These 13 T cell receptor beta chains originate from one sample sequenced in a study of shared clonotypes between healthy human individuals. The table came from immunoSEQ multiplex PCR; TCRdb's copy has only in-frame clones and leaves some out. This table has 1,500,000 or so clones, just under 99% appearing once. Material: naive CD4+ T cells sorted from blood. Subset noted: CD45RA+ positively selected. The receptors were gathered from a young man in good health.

CDR3 residues: CASSPPPSGTQYF. The CDR3 nucleotides are TGTGCCAGCTCACCACCACCCTCGGGTACGCAGTATTTT. The chain carries TRBV18 and TRBJ2-3; D remains ambiguous. Trimming stripped 0 bases from V and 8 bases from J, with 9 bases between. CDR1 and CDR2 (germline): KGHSH, LQKENI. The CDR3 spans 13 residues.

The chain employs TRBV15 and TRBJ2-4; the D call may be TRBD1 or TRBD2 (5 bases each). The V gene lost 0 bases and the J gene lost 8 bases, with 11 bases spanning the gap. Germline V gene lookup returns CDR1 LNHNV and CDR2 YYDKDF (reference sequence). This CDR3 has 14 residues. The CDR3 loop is CATSRDRDGYIQYF. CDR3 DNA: TGTGCCACCAGCAGAGATAGGGACGGTTACATTCAGTACTTC.

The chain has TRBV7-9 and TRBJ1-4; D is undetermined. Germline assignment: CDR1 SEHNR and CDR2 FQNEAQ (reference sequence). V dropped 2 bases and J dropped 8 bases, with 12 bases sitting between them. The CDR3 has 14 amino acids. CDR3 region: CASSLNTLREKLFF. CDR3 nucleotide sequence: TGTGCCAGCAGCTTAAACACCCTAAGGGAAAAACTGTTTTTT.

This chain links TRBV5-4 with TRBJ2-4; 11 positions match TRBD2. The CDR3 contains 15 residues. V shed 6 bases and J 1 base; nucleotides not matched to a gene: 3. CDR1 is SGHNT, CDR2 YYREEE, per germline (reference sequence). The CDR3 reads CASTLAGGAKNIQYF. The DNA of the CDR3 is TGTGCCAGCACCTTAGCGGGAGGGGCCAAAAACATTCAGTACTTC.

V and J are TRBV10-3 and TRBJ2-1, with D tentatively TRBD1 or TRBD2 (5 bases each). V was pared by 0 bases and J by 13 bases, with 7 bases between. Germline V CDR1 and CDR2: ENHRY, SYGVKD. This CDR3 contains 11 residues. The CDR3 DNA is TGTGCCATCAGTGAGTCGAGGGGTCAGTTCTTC. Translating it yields CAISESRGQFF.

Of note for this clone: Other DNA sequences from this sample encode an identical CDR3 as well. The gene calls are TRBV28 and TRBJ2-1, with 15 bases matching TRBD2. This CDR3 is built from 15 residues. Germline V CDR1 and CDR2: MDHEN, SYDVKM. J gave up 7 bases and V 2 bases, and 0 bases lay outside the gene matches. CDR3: CASSLGLAGGNEQFF. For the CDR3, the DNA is TGTGCCAGCAGTTTAGGACTAGCGGGAGGGAATGAGCAGTTCTTC.

Here the CDR3 reads CASSLMQASTDTQYF. The CDR3 nucleotides read TGTGCCAGCAGCTTAATGCAGGCTAGCACAGATACGCAGTATTTT. V is TRBV7-3 and J is TRBJ2-3, with unresolved D. V lost 1 base and J lost 0, with 8 bases in between. CDR3 length: 15 residues. Germline V CDR1 and CDR2: SGHTA, FQGTGA.

The DNA of the CDR3 is TGTGCCAGCACCCGGATTCTAGCGGGAGCCACCGGGGAGCTGTTTTTT. It codes for CASTRILAGATGELFF. This rearrangement joins TRBV27 to TRBJ2-2, with 10 bases matching TRBD2. Trimming removed 7 bases from V and 4 bases from J; junction bases left unmatched: 9. The CDR3 runs to 16 residues. Germline CDR1 is MNHEY and CDR2 is SMNVEV (reference sequence).

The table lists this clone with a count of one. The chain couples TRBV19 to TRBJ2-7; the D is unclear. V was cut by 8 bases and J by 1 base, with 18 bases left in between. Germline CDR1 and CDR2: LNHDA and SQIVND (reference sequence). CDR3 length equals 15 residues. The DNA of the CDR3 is TGTGCCAGTCCACCTAGTCAGTGGCCTTCCTACGAGCAGTACTTC. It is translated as CASPPSQWPSYEQYF. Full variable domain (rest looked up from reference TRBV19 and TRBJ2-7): DGGITQSPKYLFRKEGQNVTLSCEQNLNHDAMYWYRQDPGQGLRLIYYSQIVNDFQKGDIAEGYSVSREKKESFPLTVTSAQKNPTAFYLCASPPSQWPSYEQYFGPGTRLTVT.

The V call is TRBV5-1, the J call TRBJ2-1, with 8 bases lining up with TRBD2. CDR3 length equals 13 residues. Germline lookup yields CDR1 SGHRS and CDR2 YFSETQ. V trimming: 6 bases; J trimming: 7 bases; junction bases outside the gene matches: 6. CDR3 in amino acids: CASTMAGGNEQFF. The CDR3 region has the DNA TGCGCCAGCACCATGGCGGGGGGAAATGAGCAGTTCTTC.

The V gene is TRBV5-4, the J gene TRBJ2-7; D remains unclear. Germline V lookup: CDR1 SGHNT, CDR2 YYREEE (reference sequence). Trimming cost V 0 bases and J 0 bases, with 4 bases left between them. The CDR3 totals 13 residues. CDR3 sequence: CASSLDPSYEQYF. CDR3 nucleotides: TGTGCCAGCAGCTTGGACCCCTCCTACGAGCAGTACTTC.

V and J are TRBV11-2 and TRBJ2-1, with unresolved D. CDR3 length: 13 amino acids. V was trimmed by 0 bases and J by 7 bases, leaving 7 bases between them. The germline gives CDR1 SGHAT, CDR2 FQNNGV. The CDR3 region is CASSLDDRNEQFF. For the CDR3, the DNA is TGTGCCAGCAGCTTAGACGATCGGAATGAGCAGTTCTTC.

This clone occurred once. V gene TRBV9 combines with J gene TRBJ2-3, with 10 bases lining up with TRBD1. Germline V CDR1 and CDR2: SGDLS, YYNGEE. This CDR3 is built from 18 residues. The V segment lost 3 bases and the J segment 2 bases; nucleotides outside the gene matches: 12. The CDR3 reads CASSAPRWGQGYTDTQYF. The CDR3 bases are TGTGCCAGCAGCGCCCCCCGTTGGGGACAGGGGTACACAGATACGCAGTATTTT.